One and the same sample provided the 15 T cell receptor beta chains below, sequenced in a study of T cell responses to AZD1222 COVID-19 vaccine. TCRdb's copy holds only in-frame clones and misses some; the assay was immunoSEQ multiplex PCR. The table includes about 98,000 clones, around 87% detected once. This specimen consisted of peripheral blood, obtained on day 0 of AZD1222 vaccination. These receptors all come from an adult in good health.

This chain connects TRBV5-1 to TRBJ2-1; 14 bases line up with TRBD2. The CDR3 covers 18 residues. Germline loops: CDR1 SGHRS, CDR2 YFSETQ. The J segment lost 2 bases and the V segment lost 0 bases, leaving 4 bases of the junction unmatched. CDR3 sequence: CASSLGLAGGTPYNEQFF. CDR3 coding DNA: TGCGCCAGCAGCTTGGGACTAGCGGGAGGGACTCCCTACAATGAGCAGTTCTTC.

This sequence joins TRBV29-1 and TRBJ2-7; perhaps TRBD1 as D (6 bases). Germline CDR1 and CDR2: SQVTM and ANQGSEA. Trimming cost V 6 bases and J 2 bases, with 14 bases left between them. This CDR3 is built from 13 residues. Written as DNA, the CDR3 is TGCAGCGTGACGACGGACAGCACCTACGAGCAGTACTTC. Translating gives CSVTTDSTYEQYF.

Only a few counts were recorded for this clone. V gene TRBV28 combines with J gene TRBJ2-3; the match to TRBD1 covers 9 bases. The germline V gene encodes CDR1 MDHEN and CDR2 SYDVKM. This CDR3 region has 15 residues. With 6 bases clipped from V and 5 bases from J, the junction kept 9 bases outside the gene matches. The DNA of the CDR3 is TGTGCCAGCAGGGGGGCGGGACAGGGAGGAGATACGCAGTATTTT. Its translation is CASRGAGQGGDTQYF.

The chain combines TRBV6-5 with TRBJ2-7; D gene uncertain. V was shortened by 2 bases and J by 5 bases, with 4 bases between the two germline ends. The CDR3 length is 11 residues. CDR1 is MNHEY, CDR2 SVGAGI, per germline. CDR3 sequence (DNA): TGTGCCAGCAGTTACATAGACGAGCAGTACTTC. This codes for CASSYIDEQYF.

This clone was observed a handful of times. The chain joins TRBV5-1 to TRBJ1-6; 12 bases are shared with TRBD1. Germline V lookup: CDR1 SGHRS, CDR2 YFSETQ. This CDR3 has 15 amino acids. V lost 7 bases, J lost 6 bases, and 5 bases stayed unmatched. The CDR3 loop is CASRGTGGFNSPLHF. For the CDR3, the DNA is TGCGCCAGCCGGGGGACAGGGGGCTTTAATTCACCCCTCCACTTT. The variable domain in full, with the rest retrieved from reference TRBV5-1 and TRBJ1-6, is KAGVTQTPRYLIKTRGQQVTLSCSPISGHRSVSWYQQTPGQGLQFLFEYFSETQRNKGNFPGRFSGRQFSNSRSEMNVSTLELGDSALYLCASRGTGGFNSPLHFGNGTRLTVT.

This chain joins TRBV6-5 and TRBJ1-2; 7 bases are a match to TRBD1. CDR1 and CDR2 (germline): MNHEY, SVGAGI. CDR3 length: 14 amino acids. V gave up 5 bases and J gave up 2 bases; unmatched junction bases: 5. CDR3 bases: TGTGCCAGCAGTAGCCGGGACAGCAACTATGGCTACACCTTC. The encoded protein is CASSSRDSNYGYTF.

CDR3 DNA sequence: TGTGCCAGCAACGACGAGGGGAGGGAAGGGGCCGAGCAGTACTTC. Translating gives CASNDEGREGAEQYF. V is TRBV6-6 and J is TRBJ2-7; 7 bases align to TRBD2. Germline V CDR1 and CDR2: MNHNY, SVGAGI (reference sequence). The CDR3 runs to 15 residues. V shed 7 bases and J 6 bases; nucleotides not matched to a gene: 15.

CDR3 DNA sequence: TGTGCCAGCAGTCCGACAGGGGGCGGTGGCTACACCTTC. This codes for CASSPTGGGGYTF. J is TRBJ1-2 and V is TRBV28, with 10 bases that match TRBD1. The V gene end was trimmed by 5 bases and the J gene end by 7 bases; junction bases not matched to a gene: 4. Germline loops: CDR1 MDHEN, CDR2 SYDVKM. CDR3 length: 13 residues.

The chain has TRBV6-5 and TRBJ2-1, with TRBD2 matching 8 bases. Per germline, CDR1 MNHEY and CDR2 SVGAGI. This CDR3 has 14 residues. V was clipped by 7 bases and J by 3 bases; unmatched bases: 5. CDR3 sequence: CASKLSGGYNEQFF. As DNA, the CDR3 is TGTGCCAGCAAGTTGAGCGGGGGCTACAATGAGCAGTTCTTC.

The rearrangement links TRBV11-2 to TRBJ2-3; D gene uncertain. The V gene lost 1 base and the J gene lost 6 bases, with 17 bases spanning the gap. This CDR3 comprises 16 residues. CDR1 and CDR2 (germline): SGHAT, FQNNGV. DNA for the CDR3: TGTGCCAGCAGCTTAGCGTCCGCCCGAGGTTGGGATACGCAGTATTTT. Protein product: CASSLASARGWDTQYF.

The J gene is TRBJ2-5, the V gene TRBV28, with TRBD2 matching over 7 bases. The V and J ends lost 5 bases and 1 base, in that order; junction bases with no gene match: 10. From germline, CDR1 is MDHEN and CDR2 SYDVKM. CDR3 size: 16 residues. The CDR3 DNA reads TGTGCCAGCAGTCCCCCCGGTAGCGGGTCCCAAGAGACCCAGTACTTC. It codes for CASSPPGSGSQETQYF.

The chain joins TRBV3-1 (or the pseudogene TRBV3-2) to TRBJ1-5; unclear D gene. Per germline, CDR1 LGHDT and CDR2 YNNKEL (reference sequence). This CDR3 has 12 amino acids. V was trimmed by 6 bases and J by 11 bases, leaving 14 bases between them. CDR3 region: CASRGLKGTQHF. The DNA of the CDR3 is TGTGCCAGCAGGGGCCTGAAGGGCACCCAGCATTTT.

This rearrangement joins TRBV28 to TRBJ1-5; 11 bases are a match to TRBD1. Germline trimming cut 5 bases from V and 4 bases from J; bases unmatched to any gene: 13. The CDR3 loop spans 18 amino acids. Germline V lookup: CDR1 MDHEN, CDR2 SYDVKM. The CDR3: CASSVSSRTGGLNQPQHF. CDR3 coding DNA: TGTGCCAGCAGTGTATCCTCACGGACAGGGGGCTTGAATCAGCCCCAGCATTTT.

The rearrangement joins TRBV6-1 to TRBJ1-5, with D unclear. Germline CDR1 and CDR2: MNHNS and SASEGT. Trimming took off 2 bases at V and 2 bases at J, with 13 bases between the two ends. CDR3 length equals 16 residues. The CDR3 bases are TGTGCCAGCAGTGAATTCCGTAGGGCGGGCAATCAGCCCCAGCATTTT. Protein: CASSEFRRAGNQPQHF.

The chain joins TRBV19 to TRBJ1-2; possibly TRBD1 for D (6 bases). Trimming pared 7 bases from V and 2 bases from J, leaving 11 bases between. CDR3 size: 13 residues. Germline lookup yields CDR1 LNHDA and CDR2 SQIVND (reference sequence). This CDR3 is CASTRGANYGYTF. CDR3 nucleotides: TGTGCCAGTACCCGGGGGGCGAACTATGGCTACACCTTC.